This T cell receptor (beta chain) appears in the sequencing data of a study of T cells in narcolepsy. Background on the study: Enrolled donors included narcolepsy type 1 or type 2 patients and healthy controls.

About this clone: The antigen remains unidentified.

The CDR3 spans 14 residues. The V end lost 6 bases, the J end lost 0 bases, and 10 bases lay between the germline ends. Looked up from germline, CDR1 is SGHTA and CDR2 is FQGNSA. General study points: No autoreactive T cell clone sequences appeared in some memory CD4+ repertoires. Reportedly, autoreactive clonotypes were serially detected in patients' blood but not controls'. Same-patient CSF and blood CD4+ T cell clonotypes included HCRT-specific and TRIB2-specific autoreactive ones.

Clones were sequenced by immunoSEQ multiplex PCR, and TCRdb holds only the in-frame ones, with some missing. This table holds 20,000 to 25,000 clones, over 70% found once. The receptor was derived from a human donor in good health. Sample: memory (CD45RA-) CD4+ T cells from blood. The rearrangement links TRBV7-2 to TRBJ2-3; D possibly uses TRBD1 or TRBD2 (6 bases each). The CDR3 nucleotides read TGTGCCAGCAGTCGGGGGCTTAGCACAGATACGCAGTATTTT. Residues: CASSRGLSTDTQYF.